A selection of T cell receptor beta chains follows, all from one sample in a study of Tregs in tolerant kidney transplant recipients. The assay was immunoSEQ multiplex PCR, and TCRdb's table has in-frame clones only and misses some. This sample yields around 98,000 clones, of which more than 85% are seen a single time; approximately 0.48% belongs to the top ten. This material consisted of CD4+ T cells from blood, taken before the transplant. The receptors here all came from a human donor who received a combined kidney and bone marrow transplant. The CDR3 runs from the conserved cysteine through the conserved F or W. Fields, in order: D gene, clone size, V gene, J gene, CDR3 DNA, CDR3 protein. The D gene is left open where the match is weak. Clone size appears in some rows only: once, few, many, or a class for an expanded clone.

TRBD1	.	TRBV7-2	TRBJ1-4	TGTGCCAGCAGCACTCAGGGGGCGGGGGACGAAAAACTGTTTTTT	CASSTQGAGDEKLFF
.	.	TRBV5-6	TRBJ2-2	TGTGCCAGCAGCTTGGCGCCAGGGATGGCCGGGGAGCTGTTTTTT	CASSLAPGMAGELFF
TRBD1	.	TRBV7-2	TRBJ1-5	TGTGCCAGCAGCTCCCGGGACAGGGGAGGCAATCAGCCCCAGCATTTT	CASSSRDRGGNQPQHF
.	.	TRBV5-6	TRBJ1-2	TGTGCCAGCAGCTTATACTTATATGGCTACACCTTC	CASSLYLYGYTF
.	.	TRBV9	TRBJ1-1	TGTGCCAGCAGCACCAGCATTACAGGGAACACTGAAGCTTTCTTT	CASSTSITGNTEAFF
TRBD1	.	TRBV6-5	TRBJ1-1	TGTGCCAGCAGTTCCCTCCCAACAGGGGAGGTCACTGAAGCTTTCTTT	CASSSLPTGEVTEAFF
TRBD1	.	TRBV4-2	TRBJ1-2	TGTGCCAGCAGCCAAGATGGGAACAGGGGCCGAGGGAACTATGGCTACACCTTC	CASSQDGNRGRGNYGYTF
.	.	TRBV5-1	TRBJ2-3	TGCGCCAGCAGCTTTTGGGGGCGAGATACGCAGTATTTT	CASSFWGRDTQYF
.	.	TRBV6-6	TRBJ1-1	TGTGCCACTAGAAAGGACAGCACTGAAGCTTTCTTT	CATRKDSTEAFF
.	.	TRBV5-1	TRBJ1-1	TGCGCCAGCAGCTTGATGTGGGGCGCGGACACTGAAGCTTTCTTT	CASSLMWGADTEAFF
TRBD2	.	TRBV2	TRBJ2-7	TGTGCCAGCAGATACACCTCGGGGGGACTACGCTACGAGCAGTACTTC	CASRYTSGGLRYEQYF
.	.	TRBV5-1	TRBJ2-7	TGCGCCAGCAGCTCGCCGAATCCGGGTATCAGCTCCTACGAGCAGTACTTC	CASSSPNPGISSYEQYF
.	.	TRBV10-3	TRBJ2-2	TGTGCCATGAGGGGGACCGGGGAGCTGTTTTTT	CAMRGTGELFF
.	.	TRBV19	TRBJ1-2	TGTGCCAGTAGTAATTCCCTCGTTAACTATGGCTACACCTTC	CASSNSLVNYGYTF
.	.	TRBV5-1	TRBJ2-7	TGCGCCAGCAGCTTCCTCACGGGGAGCTTTTACGAGCAGTACTTC	CASSFLTGSFYEQYF
.	.	TRBV20-1	TRBJ2-2	TGCAGTGCTAGAGTCAGGGGAACGCTGTTTTTT	CSARVRGTLFF
TRBD1	.	TRBV7-2	TRBJ1-6	TGTGCCAGCAGCTTAGTCCAGGGGGAGTCGACCCTCCACTTT	CASSLVQGESTLHF
TRBD1	.	TRBV28	TRBJ2-7	TGTGCCAGCGCGGGACAGGCTGTATACGAGCAGTACTTC	CASAGQAVYEQYF
.	.	TRBV18	TRBJ2-2	TGTGCCAGCTCACCACCTGAACAGGGTTCTGGAACCGGGGAGCTGTTTTTT	CASSPPEQGSGTGELFF
TRBD2	.	TRBV10-3	TRBJ2-1	TGTGCCATCAGTCTAGATCAACCGACTAGCTCCGTTGGCAATGAGCAGTTCTTC	CAISLDQPTSSVGNEQFF
.	.	TRBV25-1	TRBJ2-2	TGTGCCAGCAGTGAGCCCTCTGTGTCGGCAGGGGAAGGCGGGGAGCTGTTTTTT	CASSEPSVSAGEGGELFF
TRBD2	.	TRBV7-9	TRBJ2-2	TGTGCCAGCAGTTGGACTAGCGGGCGATGGGGGGAGCTGTTTTTT	CASSWTSGRWGELFF
TRBD2	.	TRBV10-3	TRBJ2-1	TGTGCCATCAGGGGGACTAGCGGGGCCTACAATGAGCAGTTCTTC	CAIRGTSGAYNEQFF
.	.	TRBV28	TRBJ2-2	TGTGCCAGCAGAAAAGACAGGAACACCGGGGAGCTGTTTTTT	CASRKDRNTGELFF
.	.	TRBV5-1	TRBJ2-7	TGCGCCAGCAGCTCACAGGGTAGGTCCCACGAGCAGTACTTC	CASSSQGRSHEQYF
.	.	TRBV7-9	TRBJ2-5	TGTGCCAGCAGCTTAGCGACAGCCCAAGAGACCCAGTACTTC	CASSLATAQETQYF
.	.	TRBV7-9	TRBJ1-2	TGTGCCAGCAGCTTGGACAGCACTAACTATGGCTACACCTTC	CASSLDSTNYGYTF
.	.	TRBV5-6	TRBJ2-3	TGTGCCAGCAGCTTTGCAGGAGGAGGTATCACAGATACGCAGTATTTT	CASSFAGGGITDTQYF
.	.	TRBV5-1	TRBJ1-2	TGCGCCAGCAGCCCAAACCTTGGGGGGTTTAACTATGGCTACACCTTC	CASSPNLGGFNYGYTF
.	.	TRBV9	TRBJ2-7	TGTGCCAGCAGCCCGATGGACTTTTCCTACGAGCAGTACTTC	CASSPMDFSYEQYF
.	few	TRBV2	TRBJ2-7	TGTGCCAGCAGTGAGCGGACTACGGTCGGGGAGCAGTACTTC	CASSERTTVGEQYF
.	.	TRBV4-3	TRBJ2-1	TGCGCCAGCAGCCAAGATGAAGGGGGCAATGAGCAGTTCTTC	CASSQDEGGNEQFF
TRBD1	.	TRBV10-3	TRBJ1-4	TGTGCCATCAGTGAGACCGGGACAGGGGGCTTATCCGAAAAACTGTTTTTT	CAISETGTGGLSEKLFF
TRBD2	.	TRBV11-2	TRBJ2-7	TGTGCCAGCAGCTTAGATCGGCTAGCGGCGACCTACGAGCAGTACTTC	CASSLDRLAATYEQYF
.	.	TRBV7-6	TRBJ1-4	TGTGCCAGCAGCTTCGGGGAAGGGAAACTGTTTTTT	CASSFGEGKLFF
.	.	TRBV7-6	TRBJ1-5	TGTGCCAGCAGCTTAACCTTTGGCTCGCCCCAGCATTTT	CASSLTFGSPQHF
.	.	TRBV28	TRBJ2-1	TGTGCCAGCAGTTCCTCCCACAGGTCTTCTTACAATGAGCAGTTCTTC	CASSSSHRSSYNEQFF
TRBD1	.	TRBV18	TRBJ2-5	TGTGCCAGCTCACCACTTTCGGGACAGGCGACCCAGTACTTC	CASSPLSGQATQYF
.	.	TRBV5-1	TRBJ1-2	TGCGCCAGCAGCCTGGAAGGTCAGACGGGGTATGGCTACACCTTC	CASSLEGQTGYGYTF
.	.	TRBV7-9	TRBJ2-2	TGTGACACGACCTCTTCAGGGAACGGGGAGCTGTTTTTT	CDTTSSGNGELFF
TRBD1	.	TRBV27	TRBJ2-7	TGTGCCAGCAGCCCCTCACCCGGGACAGGGACCTACGAGCAGTACTTC	CASSPSPGTGTYEQYF
TRBD1	.	TRBV4-3	TRBJ2-7	TGCGCCAGCAGCCAAACTCCCTACAGGGGCGAGCAGTACTTC	CASSQTPYRGEQYF
.	.	TRBV30	TRBJ1-6	TGTGCCTGGAGCGGGCGGGGGGCCAGCCCCTATAATTCACCCCTCCACTTT	CAWSGRGASPYNSPLHF
TRBD1	few	TRBV7-2	TRBJ2-7	TGTGCCAGCAGCCGAGCGGGACAGGGGACCTACGAGCAGTACTTC	CASSRAGQGTYEQYF
.	once	TRBV19	TRBJ2-7	TGTGCCAGTAGTCCTGGGGGGGGCGCCCCCTACGAGCAGTACTTC	CASSPGGGAPYEQYF
TRBD1	.	TRBV4-1	TRBJ2-1	TGCGCCAGCAACCCAAAGACAGGGTACAATGAGCAGTTCTTC	CASNPKTGYNEQFF
.	.	TRBV2	TRBJ1-3	TGTGCCAGCAGTGAAGCTCGGGCAGGGGTGTGGAACTCTGGAAACACCATATATTTT	CASSEARAGVWNSGNTIYF
TRBD2	.	TRBV9	TRBJ2-1	TGTGCCAGCAGCGAGACTAGCGGGAAATACAATGAGCAGTTCTTC	CASSETSGKYNEQFF